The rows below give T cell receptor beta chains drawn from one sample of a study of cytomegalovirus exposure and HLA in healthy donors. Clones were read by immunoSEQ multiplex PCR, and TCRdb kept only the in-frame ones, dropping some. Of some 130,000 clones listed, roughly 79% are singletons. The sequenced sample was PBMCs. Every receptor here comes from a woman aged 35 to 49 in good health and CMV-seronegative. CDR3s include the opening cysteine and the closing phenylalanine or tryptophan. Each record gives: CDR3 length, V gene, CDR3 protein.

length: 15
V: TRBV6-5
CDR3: CASSYSMEVQETQYF

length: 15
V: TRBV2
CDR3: CASRNIAGGPGEQFF

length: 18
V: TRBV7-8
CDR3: CASSLPKGQIPIMRKLFF

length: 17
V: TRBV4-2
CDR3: CASSQSAQGLSTDTQYF

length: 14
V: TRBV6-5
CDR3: CASSYVGTGVGYTF

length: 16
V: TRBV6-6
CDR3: CASSYSRGTASTEAFF

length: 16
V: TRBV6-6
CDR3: CASSYLQSLSNYGYTF

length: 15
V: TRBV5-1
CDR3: CASSLELLRDYGYTF

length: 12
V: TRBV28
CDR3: CATGVGNYGYTF

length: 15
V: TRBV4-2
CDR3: CASSQDREGNQPQHF

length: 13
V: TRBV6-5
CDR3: CAVGQGASYEQYF

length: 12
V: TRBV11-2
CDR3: CASSSYTDTQYF

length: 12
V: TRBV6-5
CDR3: CASSLTGDGYTF

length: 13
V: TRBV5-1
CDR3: CASSLGGDQPQHF

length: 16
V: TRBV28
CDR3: CASTSRDRVWNTEAFF

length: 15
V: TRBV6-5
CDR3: CASSYSQGIFYEQYF